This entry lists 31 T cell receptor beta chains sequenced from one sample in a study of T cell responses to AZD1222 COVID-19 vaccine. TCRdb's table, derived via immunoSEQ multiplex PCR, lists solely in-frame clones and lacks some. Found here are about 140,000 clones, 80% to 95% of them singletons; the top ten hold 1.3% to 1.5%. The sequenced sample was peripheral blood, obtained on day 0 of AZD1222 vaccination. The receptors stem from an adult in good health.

CDR3 region: CASSLLRAGQDNEQFF. CDR3 DNA sequence: TGTGCCAGCAGCTTACTCCGGGCAGGGCAGGACAATGAGCAGTTCTTC. J is TRBJ2-1 and V is TRBV11-1; possible D gene TRBD1, 5 bases. The CDR3 length is 16 residues. Trimming removed 2 bases at V and 5 bases at J, with 16 bases between. Germline CDR1 reads SGHAT; CDR2 reads FQDESV (reference sequence). The variable domain in full, completed from reference TRBV11-1 and TRBJ2-1, reads EAEVAQSPRYKITEKSQAVAFWCDPISGHATLYWYRQILGQGPELLVQFQDESVVDDSQLPKDRFSAERLKGVDSTLKIQPAELGDSAMYLCASSLLRAGQDNEQFFGPGTRLTVL.

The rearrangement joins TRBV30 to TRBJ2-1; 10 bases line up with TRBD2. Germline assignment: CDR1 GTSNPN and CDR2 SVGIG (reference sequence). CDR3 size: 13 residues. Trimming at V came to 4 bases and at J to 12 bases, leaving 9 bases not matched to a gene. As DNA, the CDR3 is TGTGCCTGGACCGGCCTCCCTAGCGGGGGGCAGTTCTTC. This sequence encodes CAWTGLPSGGQFF. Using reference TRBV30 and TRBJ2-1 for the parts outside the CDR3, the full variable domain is SQTIHQWPATLVQPVGSPLSLECTVEGTSNPNLYWYRQAAGRGLQLLFYSVGIGQISSEVPQNLSASRPQDRQFILSSKKLLLSDSGFYLCAWTGLPSGGQFFGPGTRLTVL.

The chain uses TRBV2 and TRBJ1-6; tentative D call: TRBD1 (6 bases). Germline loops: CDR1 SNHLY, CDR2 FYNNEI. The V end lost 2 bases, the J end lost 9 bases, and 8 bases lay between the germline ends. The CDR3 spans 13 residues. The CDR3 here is CASSERGFSPLHF. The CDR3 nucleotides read TGTGCCAGCAGTGAAAGGGGGTTTTCACCCCTCCACTTT.

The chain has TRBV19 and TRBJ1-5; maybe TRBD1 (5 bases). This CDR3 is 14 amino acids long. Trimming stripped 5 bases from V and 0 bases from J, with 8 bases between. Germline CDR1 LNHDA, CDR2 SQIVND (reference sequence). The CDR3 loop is CASSVDSSNQPQHF. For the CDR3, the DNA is TGTGCCAGTAGTGTTGACAGTAGCAATCAGCCCCAGCATTTT. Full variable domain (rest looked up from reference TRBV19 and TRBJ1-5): DGGITQSPKYLFRKEGQNVTLSCEQNLNHDAMYWYRQDPGQGLRLIYYSQIVNDFQKGDIAEGYSVSREKKESFPLTVTSAQKNPTAFYLCASSVDSSNQPQHFGDGTRLSIL.

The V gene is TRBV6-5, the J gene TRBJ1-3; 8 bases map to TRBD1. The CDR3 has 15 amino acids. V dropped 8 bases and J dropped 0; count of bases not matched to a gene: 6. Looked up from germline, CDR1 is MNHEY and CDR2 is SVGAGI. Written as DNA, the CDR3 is TGTGCCAGCTATCGACAGGGGAGCTCTGGAAACACCATATATTTT. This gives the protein CASYRQGSSGNTIYF.

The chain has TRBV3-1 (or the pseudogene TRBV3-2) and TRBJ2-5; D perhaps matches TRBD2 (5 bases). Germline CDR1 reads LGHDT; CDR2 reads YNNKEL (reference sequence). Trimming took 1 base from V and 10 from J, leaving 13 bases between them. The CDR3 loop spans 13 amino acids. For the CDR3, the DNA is TGTGCCAGCAGCCAAGTGACGGACTTAAGCCAGTACTTC. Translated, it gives CASSQVTDLSQYF.

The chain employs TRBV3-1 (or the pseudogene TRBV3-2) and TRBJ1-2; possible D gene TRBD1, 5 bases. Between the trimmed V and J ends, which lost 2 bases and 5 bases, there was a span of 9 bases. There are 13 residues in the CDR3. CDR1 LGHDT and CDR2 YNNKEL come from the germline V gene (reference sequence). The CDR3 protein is CASSQYGGYGYTF. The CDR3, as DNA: TGTGCCAGCAGCCAATACGGGGGGTATGGCTACACCTTC.

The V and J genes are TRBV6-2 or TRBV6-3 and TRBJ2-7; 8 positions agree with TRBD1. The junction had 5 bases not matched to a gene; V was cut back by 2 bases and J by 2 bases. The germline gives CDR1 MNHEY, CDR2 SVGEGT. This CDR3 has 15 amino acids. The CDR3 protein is CASSYVGQGTYEQYF. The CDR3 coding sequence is TGTGCCAGCAGTTACGTAGGACAGGGAACCTACGAGCAGTACTTC.

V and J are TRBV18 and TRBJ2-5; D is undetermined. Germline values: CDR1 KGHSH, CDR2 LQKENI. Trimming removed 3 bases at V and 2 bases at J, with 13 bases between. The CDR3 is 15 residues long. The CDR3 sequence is CASSPEGPVQETQYF. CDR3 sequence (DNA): TGTGCCAGCTCACCCGAAGGACCCGTACAAGAGACCCAGTACTTC.

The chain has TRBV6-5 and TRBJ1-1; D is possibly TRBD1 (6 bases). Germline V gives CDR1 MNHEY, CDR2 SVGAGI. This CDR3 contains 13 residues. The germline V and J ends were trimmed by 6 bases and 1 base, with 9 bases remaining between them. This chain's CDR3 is CASSLGQNTEAFF. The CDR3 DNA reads TGTGCCAGCAGCCTGGGACAGAACACTGAAGCTTTCTTT.

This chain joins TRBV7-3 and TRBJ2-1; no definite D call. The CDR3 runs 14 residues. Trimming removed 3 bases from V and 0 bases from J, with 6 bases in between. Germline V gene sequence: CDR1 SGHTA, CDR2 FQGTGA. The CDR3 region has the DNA TGTGCCAGCAGCTTGCTGAGCTCCTACAATGAGCAGTTCTTC. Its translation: CASSLLSSYNEQFF.

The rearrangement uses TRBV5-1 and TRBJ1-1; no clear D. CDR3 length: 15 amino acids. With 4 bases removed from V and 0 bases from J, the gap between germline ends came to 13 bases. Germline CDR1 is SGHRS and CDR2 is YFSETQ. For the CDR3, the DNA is TGCGCCAGCAGCCCGGTGGAACGGTTGAACACTGAAGCTTTCTTT. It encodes CASSPVERLNTEAFF. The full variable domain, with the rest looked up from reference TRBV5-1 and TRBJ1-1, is KAGVTQTPRYLIKTRGQQVTLSCSPISGHRSVSWYQQTPGQGLQFLFEYFSETQRNKGNFPGRFSGRQFSNSRSEMNVSTLELGDSALYLCASSPVERLNTEAFFGQGTRLTVV.

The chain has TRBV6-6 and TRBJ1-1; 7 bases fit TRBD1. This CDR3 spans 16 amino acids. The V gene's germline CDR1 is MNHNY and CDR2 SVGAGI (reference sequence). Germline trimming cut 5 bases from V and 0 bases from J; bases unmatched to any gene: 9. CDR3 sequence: CASSRTGEGLNTEAFF. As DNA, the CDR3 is TGTGCCAGCAGTCGAACAGGGGAGGGACTGAACACTGAAGCTTTCTTT.

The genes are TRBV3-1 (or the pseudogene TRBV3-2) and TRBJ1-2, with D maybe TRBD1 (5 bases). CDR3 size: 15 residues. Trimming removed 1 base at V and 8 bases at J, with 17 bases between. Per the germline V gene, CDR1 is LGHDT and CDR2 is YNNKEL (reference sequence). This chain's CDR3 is CASSQVAGRGRGYTF. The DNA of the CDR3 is TGTGCCAGCAGCCAAGTCGCAGGCCGGGGGAGGGGCTACACCTTC.

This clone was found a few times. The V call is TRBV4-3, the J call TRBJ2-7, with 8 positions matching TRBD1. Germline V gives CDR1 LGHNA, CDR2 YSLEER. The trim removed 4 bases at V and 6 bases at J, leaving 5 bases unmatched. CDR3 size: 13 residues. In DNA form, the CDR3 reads TGCGCCAGCAGCCCGGACAGGGCCTCCGAGCAGTACTTC. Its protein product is CASSPDRASEQYF.

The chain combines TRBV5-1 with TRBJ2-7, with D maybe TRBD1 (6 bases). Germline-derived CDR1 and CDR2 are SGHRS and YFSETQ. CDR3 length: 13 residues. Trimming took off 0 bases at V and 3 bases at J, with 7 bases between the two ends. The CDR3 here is CASSLEQGYEQYF. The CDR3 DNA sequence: TGCGCCAGCAGCTTGGAACAGGGCTACGAGCAGTACTTC.

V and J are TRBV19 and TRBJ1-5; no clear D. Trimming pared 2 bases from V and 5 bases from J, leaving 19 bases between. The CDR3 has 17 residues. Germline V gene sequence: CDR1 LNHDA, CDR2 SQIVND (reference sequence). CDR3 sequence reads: CASSIHEGSPLDQPQHF. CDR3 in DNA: TGTGCCAGTAGTATACACGAAGGGTCCCCTTTAGATCAGCCCCAGCATTTT.

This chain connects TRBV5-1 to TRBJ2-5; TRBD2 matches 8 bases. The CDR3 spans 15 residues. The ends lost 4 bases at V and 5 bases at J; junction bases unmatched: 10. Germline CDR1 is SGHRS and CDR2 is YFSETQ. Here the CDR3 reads CASSLRTSRQETQYF. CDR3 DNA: TGCGCCAGCAGCCTCCGGACTAGCAGACAGGAGACCCAGTACTTC.

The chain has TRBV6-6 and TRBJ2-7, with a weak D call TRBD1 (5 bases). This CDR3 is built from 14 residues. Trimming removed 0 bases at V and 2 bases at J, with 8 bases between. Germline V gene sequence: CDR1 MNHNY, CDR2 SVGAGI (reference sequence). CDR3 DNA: TGTGCCAGCAGTTACTCTGCAGGGACCTACGAGCAGTACTTC. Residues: CASSYSAGTYEQYF.

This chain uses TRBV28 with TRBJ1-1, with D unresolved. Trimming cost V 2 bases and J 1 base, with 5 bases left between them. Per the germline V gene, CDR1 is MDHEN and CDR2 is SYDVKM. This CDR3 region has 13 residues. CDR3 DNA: TGTGCCAGCAGTTTAGCTCCGAACACTGAAGCTTTCTTT. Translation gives CASSLAPNTEAFF. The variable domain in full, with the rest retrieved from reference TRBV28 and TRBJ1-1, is DVKVTQSSRYLVKRTGEKVFLECVQDMDHENMFWYRQDPGLGLRLIYFSYDVKMKEKGDIPEGYSVSREKKERFSLILESASTNQTSMYLCASSLAPNTEAFFGQGTRLTVV.

CDR3 coding DNA: TGTGCCAGCAGCTTGGTGGACAGGGTTGGGAACACTGAAGCTTTCTTT. Amino acids: CASSLVDRVGNTEAFF. The genes are TRBV5-6 and TRBJ1-1; TRBD1 aligns across 8 bases. CDR1 and CDR2 from the germline V gene are SGHDT and YYEEEE. Trimming cost V 0 bases and J 1 base; bases outside gene matches: 5. The CDR3 spans 16 residues.

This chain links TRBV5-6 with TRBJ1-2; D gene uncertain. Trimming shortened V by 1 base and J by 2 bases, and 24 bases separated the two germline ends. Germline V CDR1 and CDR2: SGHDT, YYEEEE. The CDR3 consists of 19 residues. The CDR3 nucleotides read TGTGCCAGCAGCTTGCTGGTCGGGCAGCGAGGTAACCCCAACTATGGCTACACCTTC. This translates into CASSLLVGQRGNPNYGYTF.

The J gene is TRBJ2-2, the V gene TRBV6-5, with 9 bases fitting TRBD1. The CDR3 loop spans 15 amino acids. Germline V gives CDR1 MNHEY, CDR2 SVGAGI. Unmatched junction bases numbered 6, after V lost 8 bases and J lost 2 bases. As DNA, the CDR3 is TGTGCCAGCGCCGGGACAGGGAAAAACACCGGGGAGCTGTTTTTT. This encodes CASAGTGKNTGELFF.

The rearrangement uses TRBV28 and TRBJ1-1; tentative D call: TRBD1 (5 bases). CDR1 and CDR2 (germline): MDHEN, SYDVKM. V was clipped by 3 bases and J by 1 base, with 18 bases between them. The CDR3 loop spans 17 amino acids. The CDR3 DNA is TGTGCCAGCAGTTTTTCGGGGGACCTCGATGCGAACACTGAAGCTTTCTTT. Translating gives CASSFSGDLDANTEAFF. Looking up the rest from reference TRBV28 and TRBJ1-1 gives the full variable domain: DVKVTQSSRYLVKRTGEKVFLECVQDMDHENMFWYRQDPGLGLRLIYFSYDVKMKEKGDIPEGYSVSREKKERFSLILESASTNQTSMYLCASSFSGDLDANTEAFFGQGTRLTVV.

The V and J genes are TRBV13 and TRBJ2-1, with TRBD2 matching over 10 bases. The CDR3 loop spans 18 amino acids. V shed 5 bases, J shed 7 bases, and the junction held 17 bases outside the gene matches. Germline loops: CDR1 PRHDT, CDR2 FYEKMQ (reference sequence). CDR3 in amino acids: CASSRAASGGPKQNEQFF. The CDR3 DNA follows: TGTGCCAGCAGCCGCGCCGCTAGCGGGGGCCCAAAACAAAATGAGCAGTTCTTC.

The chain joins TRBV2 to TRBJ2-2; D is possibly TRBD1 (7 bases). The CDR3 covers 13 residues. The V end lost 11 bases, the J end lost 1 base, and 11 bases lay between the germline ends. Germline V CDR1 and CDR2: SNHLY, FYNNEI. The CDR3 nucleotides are TGTGCCGGGAGGACAGGGAACACCGGGGAGCTGTTTTTT. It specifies CAGRTGNTGELFF.

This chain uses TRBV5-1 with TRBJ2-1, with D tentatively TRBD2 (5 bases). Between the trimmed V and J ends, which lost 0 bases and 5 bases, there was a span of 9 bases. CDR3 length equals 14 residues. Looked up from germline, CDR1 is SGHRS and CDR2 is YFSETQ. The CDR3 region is CASSLAGSNNEQFF. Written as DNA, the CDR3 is TGCGCCAGCAGCTTGGCGGGAAGTAACAATGAGCAGTTCTTC.

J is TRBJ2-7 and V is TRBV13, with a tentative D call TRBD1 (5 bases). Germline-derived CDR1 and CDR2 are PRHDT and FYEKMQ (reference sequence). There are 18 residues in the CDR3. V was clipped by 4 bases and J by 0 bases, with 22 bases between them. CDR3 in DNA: TGTGCCAGCAGCTCCCCCAAACAAGGGGCTCTTAGCTCCTACGAGCAGTACTTC. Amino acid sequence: CASSSPKQGALSSYEQYF.

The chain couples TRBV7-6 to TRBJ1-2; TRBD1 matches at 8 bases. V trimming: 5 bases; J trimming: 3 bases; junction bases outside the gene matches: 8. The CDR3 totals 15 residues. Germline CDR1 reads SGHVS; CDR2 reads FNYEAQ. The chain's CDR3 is CASSPGQGIDYGYTF. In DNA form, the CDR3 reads TGTGCCAGCAGCCCTGGACAGGGTATTGACTATGGCTACACCTTC.

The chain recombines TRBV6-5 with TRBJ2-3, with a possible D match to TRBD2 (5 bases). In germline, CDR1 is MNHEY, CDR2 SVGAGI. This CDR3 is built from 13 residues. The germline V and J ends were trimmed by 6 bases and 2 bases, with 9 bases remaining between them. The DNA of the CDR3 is TGTGCCAGCAGGCAGCGGAACACAGATACGCAGTATTTT. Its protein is CASRQRNTDTQYF.

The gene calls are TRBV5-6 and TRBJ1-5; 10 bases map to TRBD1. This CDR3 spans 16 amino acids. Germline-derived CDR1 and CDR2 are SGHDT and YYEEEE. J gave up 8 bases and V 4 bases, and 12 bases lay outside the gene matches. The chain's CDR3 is CASSPLRDRGREPQHF. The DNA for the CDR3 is TGTGCCAGCAGCCCTCTCCGGGACAGGGGAAGGGAGCCCCAGCATTTT.